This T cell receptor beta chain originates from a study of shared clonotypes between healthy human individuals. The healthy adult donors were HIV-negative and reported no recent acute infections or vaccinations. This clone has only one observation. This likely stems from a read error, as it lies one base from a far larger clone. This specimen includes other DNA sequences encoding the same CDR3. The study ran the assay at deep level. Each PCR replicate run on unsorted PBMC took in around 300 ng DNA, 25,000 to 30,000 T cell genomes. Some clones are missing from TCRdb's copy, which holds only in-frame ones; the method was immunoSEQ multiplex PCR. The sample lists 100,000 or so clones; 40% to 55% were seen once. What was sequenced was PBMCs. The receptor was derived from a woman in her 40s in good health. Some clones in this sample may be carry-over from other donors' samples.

As DNA, the CDR3 is TGTGCCAGCAGCCCCTTGGGGGCTCGGGGCTACACCTTC. Its translation: CASSPLGARGYTF. This chain connects TRBV7-9 to TRBJ1-2; possibly TRBD1 for D (6 bases). Germline V gene sequence: CDR1 SEHNR, CDR2 FQNEAQ (reference sequence). V gave up 5 bases and J gave up 8 bases, with 15 bases separating them. The CDR3 has 13 amino acids.